Listed below are T cell receptor beta chains from one sample, sequenced in a study of CD8+ T cells in alopecia areata. The table came from immunoSEQ multiplex PCR; TCRdb's copy has only in-frame clones and leaves some out. The data show some 180,000 clones, about 55% seen once. The input for sequencing was CD8+ T cells sorted from blood, taken at week 24, from a patient treated with tofacitinib. The receptors were gathered from a human donor with alopecia areata. The CDR3 runs from the conserved cysteine through the conserved F or W. The D gene is left open where the match is weak. Expanded clones get a size class; other rows say once, few or many, or leave the size out.

CDR3 DNA	CDR3 protein	clone size	J gene	D gene	CDR3 length	V gene
TGTGCCAGCAAGGGAAGAGATACGCAGTATTTT	CASKGRDTQYF	-	TRBJ2-3	-	11	TRBV27
TGCAGCGTTCGACAGGACACCGGGGATTTCTACACCTTC	CSVRQDTGDFYTF	once	TRBJ1-2	-	13	TRBV29-1
TGTGCCAGCAGCTTAGTTACAGGGGGCTTTCGCGAGCAGTACTTC	CASSLVTGGFREQYF	-	TRBJ2-7	TRBD1	15	TRBV7-9
TGTGCCAGCAGTTCTAACAGGGGTAGTTTAGCCGGGGAGCTGTTTTTT	CASSSNRGSLAGELFF	-	TRBJ2-2	TRBD1	16	TRBV11-2
TGTGCCAGCACCCAGCCCGAGGGGTTCTATGGCTACACCTTC	CASTQPEGFYGYTF	-	TRBJ1-2	-	14	TRBV6-6
TGTGCCAGCAGCCCCGAGGGCGGCCAGAGCACAGATACGCAGTATTTT	CASSPEGGQSTDTQYF	few	TRBJ2-3	-	16	TRBV5-4
TGCAGCGTTACCGTTGCAGGGCTTAGCTATGGCTACACCTTC	CSVTVAGLSYGYTF	-	TRBJ1-2	-	14	TRBV29-1
TGTGCCAGCAGCTTGAGGGGGCAAACTGAAGCTTTCTTT	CASSLRGQTEAFF	-	TRBJ1-1	TRBD1	13	TRBV7-2
TGCAGCGCAAGGGACAGGAGCTCCTACGAGCAGTACTTC	CSARDRSSYEQYF	-	TRBJ2-7	TRBD1	13	TRBV29-1
TGCAGCGGGTCGACTAGCGGGGGGGCACATGAGCAGTTCTTC	CSGSTSGGAHEQFF	few	TRBJ2-1	TRBD2	14	TRBV29-1
TGTGCCAGCAGCGGGACTAGCCCGGGGGGGACCGCAGATACGCAGTATTTT	CASSGTSPGGTADTQYF	few	TRBJ2-3	TRBD2	17	TRBV5-4
TGTGCCAGCAGTGACACTGAAGCTTTCTTT	CASSDTEAFF	-	TRBJ1-1	-	10	TRBV2
TGTGCCAGCAGCGTGGGGGCTAGCTCTGGAAACACCATATATTTT	CASSVGASSGNTIYF	-	TRBJ1-3	-	15	TRBV9
TGTGCCAGCAGCCCCAAAAGGAATACGCAGTATTTT	CASSPKRNTQYF	-	TRBJ2-3	-	12	TRBV7-9
TGTGCCAGCAGCGCCTCCGGGACAGGGACCAACGAGCAGTACTTC	CASSASGTGTNEQYF	-	TRBJ2-7	TRBD1	15	TRBV9
TGTGCCAGCAGCGAGTCGGACACATACCAAGAGACCCAGTACTTC	CASSESDTYQETQYF	-	TRBJ2-5	-	15	TRBV9
TGTGCCAGCAGCGTGGGGACTAGAACCGAGCAGTACTTC	CASSVGTRTEQYF	-	TRBJ2-7	TRBD2	13	TRBV9
TGTGCCAGCAGTAAGACAGGGGTAGACGAGCAGTACTTC	CASSKTGVDEQYF	-	TRBJ2-7	TRBD1	13	TRBV25-1
TGTGCCTGGTTTTCGGGACAGGGCGCAGGGGAGCAGTTCTTC	CAWFSGQGAGEQFF	-	TRBJ2-1	TRBD1	14	TRBV30
TGTGCCGTGAACACTGAAGCTTTCTTT	CAVNTEAFF	-	TRBJ1-1	-	9	TRBV6-6
TGTGCCAGCAGTGAAGCGCGAGAGGGGGTACTCAATCAGCCCCAGCATTTT	CASSEAREGVLNQPQHF	-	TRBJ1-5	-	17	TRBV6-1
TGTGCCAGTAGTATTATTGGCGTGAACACTGAAGCTTTCTTT	CASSIIGVNTEAFF	few	TRBJ1-1	-	14	TRBV19
TGTGCCAGTAGCCGCAGGAGACAGGACTATGGCTACACCTTC	CASSRRRQDYGYTF	many	TRBJ1-2	-	14	TRBV19
TGCGCCAGCAGCCAAGACCCTTCTTCCGCGGATACGCAGTATTTT	CASSQDPSSADTQYF	medium-sized	TRBJ2-3	-	15	TRBV4-1
TGCAGCGTTGAGTCGTCGCAGGTTGAGGTTGATGGCTACACCTTC	CSVESSQVEVDGYTF	-	TRBJ1-2	-	15	TRBV29-1
TGCGCCAGCAGAGAAGGGGACTACCGGAACACTGAAGCTTTCTTT	CASREGDYRNTEAFF	few	TRBJ1-1	-	15	TRBV5-1
TGTGCCAGCTTAGGGGCGACCGCCTACGAGCAGTACTTC	CASLGATAYEQYF	-	TRBJ2-7	-	13	TRBV27
TGTGCCAGCAGCTTGGGCCAGGATGAAATTAACGAGCAGTACTTC	CASSLGQDEINEQYF	-	TRBJ2-7	-	15	TRBV7-9
TGCAGCGTCCCTAGGGGGGCGGCTTGGGGCACTGAAGCTTTCTTT	CSVPRGAAWGTEAFF	-	TRBJ1-1	-	15	TRBV29-1
TGTGCCAGCAGCTTGGCCTATCGGACAGAAGCTTTCTTT	CASSLAYRTEAFF	-	TRBJ1-1	-	13	TRBV5-8
TGTGCCAGCAGCCAGAGCGGGATTAGCACAGATACGCAGTATTTT	CASSQSGISTDTQYF	-	TRBJ2-3	TRBD2	15	TRBV7-9
TGTGCCAGCAGTGGAAGGGTCGGATCTGCCCCAGGGACCCAGTACTTC	CASSGRVGSAPGTQYF	-	TRBJ2-5	-	16	TRBV25-1
TGCAGCGTTGAGGGACTAGCAGGGAATGAGCAGTTCTTC	CSVEGLAGNEQFF	-	TRBJ2-1	TRBD2	13	TRBV29-1
TGTGCCAGCAGCTCAGGTGGAAAACTGTTTTTT	CASSSGGKLFF	-	TRBJ1-4	-	11	TRBV13
TGTGCCAGCAGTTACTCGCAGGACTATGGCGAGCAGTACTTC	CASSYSQDYGEQYF	-	TRBJ2-7	-	14	TRBV6-5
TGCGCCAGCAGCCAGGGGACTGACAGAAACCAAGAGACCCAGTACTTC	CASSQGTDRNQETQYF	-	TRBJ2-5	-	16	TRBV4-3
TGCGCCAGCAGCCAGACTAGCGCCATCTCCTACGAGCAGTACTTC	CASSQTSAISYEQYF	-	TRBJ2-7	TRBD2	15	TRBV4-3
TGTGCCCACTCAATAGGGACTGAAGCTTTCTTT	CAHSIGTEAFF	-	TRBJ1-1	-	11	TRBV30
TGTGCCAGCAGCCCCAGCGGGGGCACAGATACGCAGTATTTT	CASSPSGGTDTQYF	once	TRBJ2-3	TRBD2	14	TRBV7-3
TGCGCCAGCAGCCCGGGACAGGGGGCCTACGAGCAGTACTTC	CASSPGQGAYEQYF	few	TRBJ2-7	TRBD1	14	TRBV4-3
TGCAGCGTTGATGAGGCGGCAGACATGAACACTGAAGCTTTCTTT	CSVDEAADMNTEAFF	few	TRBJ1-1	-	15	TRBV29-1
TGTGCCTGGAGTGTTTTATATGGCTACACCTTC	CAWSVLYGYTF	-	TRBJ1-2	-	11	TRBV30